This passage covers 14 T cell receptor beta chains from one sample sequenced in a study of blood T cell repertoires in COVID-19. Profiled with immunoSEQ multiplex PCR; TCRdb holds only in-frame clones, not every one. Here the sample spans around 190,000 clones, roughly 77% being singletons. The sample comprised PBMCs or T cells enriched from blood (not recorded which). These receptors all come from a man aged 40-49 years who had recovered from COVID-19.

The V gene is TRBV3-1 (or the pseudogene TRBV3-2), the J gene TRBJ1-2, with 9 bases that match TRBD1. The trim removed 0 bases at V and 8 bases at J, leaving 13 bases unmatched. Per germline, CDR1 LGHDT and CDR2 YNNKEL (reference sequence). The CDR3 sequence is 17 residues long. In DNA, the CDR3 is TGTGCCAGCAGCCAAGATAGAGGGACAGGGCATTCGGGAGGCTACACCTTC. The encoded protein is CASSQDRGTGHSGGYTF.

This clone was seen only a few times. CDR3 protein: CASSGDRGFGSPLHF. The CDR3 DNA follows: TGTGCCAGCAGCGGCGACAGGGGATTTGGTTCACCCCTCCACTTT. The chain links TRBV6-5 to TRBJ1-6, with 8 nucleotides matching TRBD1. J lost 9 bases, V lost 6 bases, and 10 bases had no gene match. The CDR3 extends over 15 amino acids. The V gene's germline CDR1 is MNHEY and CDR2 SVGAGI.

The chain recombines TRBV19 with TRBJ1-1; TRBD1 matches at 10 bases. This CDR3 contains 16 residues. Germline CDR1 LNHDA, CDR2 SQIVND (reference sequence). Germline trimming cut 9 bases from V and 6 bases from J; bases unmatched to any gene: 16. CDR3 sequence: CASLPTPGQGYAEAFF. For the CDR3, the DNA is TGTGCCAGCTTACCCACTCCGGGACAGGGGTATGCTGAAGCTTTCTTT.

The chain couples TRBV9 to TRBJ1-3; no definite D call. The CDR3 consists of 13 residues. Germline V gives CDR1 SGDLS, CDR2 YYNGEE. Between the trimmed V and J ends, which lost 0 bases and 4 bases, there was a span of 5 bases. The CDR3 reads CASSVGRGNTIYF. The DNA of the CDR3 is TGTGCCAGCAGCGTAGGGCGGGGAAACACCATATATTTT.

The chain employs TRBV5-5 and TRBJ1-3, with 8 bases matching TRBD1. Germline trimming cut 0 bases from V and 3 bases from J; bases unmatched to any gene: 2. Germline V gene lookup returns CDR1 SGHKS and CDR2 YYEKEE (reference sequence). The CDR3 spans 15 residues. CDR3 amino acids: CASSLAGTGGNTIYF. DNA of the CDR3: TGTGCCAGCAGCTTGGCCGGGACAGGTGGAAACACCATATATTTT.

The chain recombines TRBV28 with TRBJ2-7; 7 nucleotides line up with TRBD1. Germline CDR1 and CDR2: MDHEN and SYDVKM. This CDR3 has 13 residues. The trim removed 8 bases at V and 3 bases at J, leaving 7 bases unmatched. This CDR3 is CASGRTGYYEQYF. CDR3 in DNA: TGTGCCAGCGGGCGGACAGGATACTACGAGCAGTACTTC.

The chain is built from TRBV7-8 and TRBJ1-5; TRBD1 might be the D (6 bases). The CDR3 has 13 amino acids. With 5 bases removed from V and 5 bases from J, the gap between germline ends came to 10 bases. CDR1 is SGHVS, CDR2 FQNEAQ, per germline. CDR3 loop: CASSLYRDQPQHF. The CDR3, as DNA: TGTGCCAGCAGCCTATACAGGGATCAGCCCCAGCATTTT.

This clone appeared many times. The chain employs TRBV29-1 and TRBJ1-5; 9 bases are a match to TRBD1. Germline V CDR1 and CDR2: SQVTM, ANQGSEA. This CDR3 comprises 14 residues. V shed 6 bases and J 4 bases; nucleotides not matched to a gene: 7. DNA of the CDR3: TGCAGCGTGGGAACAGGGGGCGCGAATCAGCCCCAGCATTTT. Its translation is CSVGTGGANQPQHF.

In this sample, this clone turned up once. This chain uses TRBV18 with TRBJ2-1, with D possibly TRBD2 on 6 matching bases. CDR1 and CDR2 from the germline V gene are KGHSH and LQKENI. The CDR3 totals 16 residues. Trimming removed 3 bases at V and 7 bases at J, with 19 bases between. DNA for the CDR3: TGTGCCAGCTCACCCAATCTCCGGGGGAGGCAAAATGAGCAGTTCTTC. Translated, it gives CASSPNLRGRQNEQFF.

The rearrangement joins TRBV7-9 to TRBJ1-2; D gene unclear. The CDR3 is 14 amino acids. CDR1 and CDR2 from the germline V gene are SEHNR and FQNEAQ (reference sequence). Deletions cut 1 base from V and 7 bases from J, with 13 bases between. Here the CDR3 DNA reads TGTGCCAGCAGCTTAGGCCGGGATGGAAGTGGCTACACCTTC. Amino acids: CASSLGRDGSGYTF.

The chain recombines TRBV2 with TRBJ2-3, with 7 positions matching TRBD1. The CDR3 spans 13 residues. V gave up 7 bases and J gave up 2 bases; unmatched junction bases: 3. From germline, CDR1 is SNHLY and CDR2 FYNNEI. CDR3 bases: TGTGCCAGCACGGGACAGCCCACAGATACGCAGTATTTT. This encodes CASTGQPTDTQYF.

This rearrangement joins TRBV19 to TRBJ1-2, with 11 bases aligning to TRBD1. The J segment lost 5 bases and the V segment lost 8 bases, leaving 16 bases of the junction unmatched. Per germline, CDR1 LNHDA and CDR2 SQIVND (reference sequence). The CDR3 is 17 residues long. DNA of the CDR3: TGTGCCAGTTTGAAGACCGGGACAGGGGGTATAGGGTATGGCTACACCTTC. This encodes CASLKTGTGGIGYGYTF. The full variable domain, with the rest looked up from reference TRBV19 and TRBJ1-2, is DGGITQSPKYLFRKEGQNVTLSCEQNLNHDAMYWYRQDPGQGLRLIYYSQIVNDFQKGDIAEGYSVSREKKESFPLTVTSAQKNPTAFYLCASLKTGTGGIGYGYTFGSGTRLTVV.

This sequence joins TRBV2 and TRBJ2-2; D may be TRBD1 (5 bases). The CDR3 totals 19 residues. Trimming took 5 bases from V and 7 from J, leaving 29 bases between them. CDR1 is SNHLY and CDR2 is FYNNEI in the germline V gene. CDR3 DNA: TGTGCCAGCAGTAGTCGAGGCCGGCGGTCAGGGTCCGCCGGCGGGGAGCTGTTTTTT. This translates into CASSSRGRRSGSAGGELFF.

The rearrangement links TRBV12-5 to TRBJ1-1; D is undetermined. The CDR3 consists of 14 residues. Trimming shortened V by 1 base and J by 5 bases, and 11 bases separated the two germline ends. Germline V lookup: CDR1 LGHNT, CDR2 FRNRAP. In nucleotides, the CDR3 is TGTGCTAGTGGTTTGGCCGAATCGAGGACTGAAGCTTTCTTT. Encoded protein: CASGLAESRTEAFF. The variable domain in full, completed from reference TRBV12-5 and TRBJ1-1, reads DARVTQTPRHKVTEMGQEVTMRCQPILGHNTVFWYRQTMMQGLELLAYFRNRAPLDDSGMPKDRFSAEMPDATLATLKIQPSEPRDSAVYFCASGLAESRTEAFFGQGTRLTVV.